The 14 T cell receptor beta chains reported below all come from one sample, sequenced in a study of cytomegalovirus exposure and HLA in healthy donors. PCR primers comprised 60 Vbeta and 13 Jbeta primers. Assay: immunoSEQ multiplex PCR; the TCRdb copy retains only in-frame clones and omits some. Of 210,000 or so clones in the sample, around 85% were seen once. The specimen was PBMCs. The receptors here all came from a girl aged 2 to 10 in good health and CMV-seronegative.

The chain combines TRBV2 with TRBJ1-5; D unresolved. This CDR3 is built from 14 residues. The V and J ends lost 4 bases and 5 bases respectively, with 12 bases between them. From germline, CDR1 is SNHLY and CDR2 FYNNEI. CDR3 loop: CASSGRGSDQPQHF. As DNA, the CDR3 is TGTGCCAGCAGTGGGCGGGGATCGGATCAGCCCCAGCATTTT. Looking up the rest from reference TRBV2 and TRBJ1-5 gives the full variable domain: EPEVTQTPSHQVTQMGQEVILRCVPISNHLYFYWYRQILGQKVEFLVSFYNNEISEKSEIFDDQFSVERPDGSNFTLKIRSTKLEDSAMYFCASSGRGSDQPQHFGDGTRLSIL.

The rearrangement joins TRBV2 to TRBJ2-5, with no clear D. CDR1 and CDR2 from the germline V gene are SNHLY and FYNNEI. This CDR3 is 13 amino acids long. V gave up 4 bases and J gave up 2 bases, with 8 bases separating them. Written as DNA, the CDR3 is TGTGCCAGCAGTGTAAGGCGGCAAGAGACCCAGTACTTC. Its protein product is CASSVRRQETQYF.

The chain is built from TRBV27 and TRBJ2-7; 12 bases fit TRBD2. The J segment lost 2 bases and the V segment lost 6 bases, leaving 5 bases of the junction unmatched. The CDR3 runs 15 residues. Germline V CDR1 and CDR2: MNHEY, SMNVEV (reference sequence). Here the CDR3 DNA reads TGTGCCAGCAGGCCGCGACTAGCGGGAGCCTACGAGCAGTACTTC. Amino acid sequence: CASRPRLAGAYEQYF.

The V call is TRBV18, the J call TRBJ1-1, with D perhaps matching TRBD1 (6 bases). Trimming cost V 5 bases and J 1 base, with 8 bases left between them. Germline values: CDR1 KGHSH, CDR2 LQKENI. The CDR3 totals 13 residues. CDR3 protein: CASSATGNTEAFF. The CDR3 DNA reads as TGTGCCAGCTCAGCGACAGGGAACACTGAAGCTTTCTTT.

This clone appeared a few times. The gene calls are TRBV2 and TRBJ1-1; D gene ambiguous. The CDR3 is 14 amino acids. Between the trimmed V and J ends, which lost 6 bases and 5 bases, there was a span of 16 bases. Germline values: CDR1 SNHLY, CDR2 FYNNEI. DNA of the CDR3: TGTGCCAGCAGGGCTCTAGGCGGAACGACTGAAGCTTTCTTT. As protein: CASRALGGTTEAFF. The full variable domain, rest sourced from reference TRBV2 and TRBJ1-1, is EPEVTQTPSHQVTQMGQEVILRCVPISNHLYFYWYRQILGQKVEFLVSFYNNEISEKSEIFDDQFSVERPDGSNFTLKIRSTKLEDSAMYFCASRALGGTTEAFFGQGTRLTVV.

The CDR3 sequence: CASSIEWGGNQPQHF. The DNA of the CDR3 is TGTGCCAGTAGTATAGAGTGGGGGGGCAATCAGCCCCAGCATTTT. This rearrangement joins TRBV19 to TRBJ1-5; a possible D gene is TRBD1 (5 bases). Germline V gene data show CDR1 as LNHDA and CDR2 as SQIVND (reference sequence). V was clipped by 0 bases and J by 2 bases, with 8 bases between them. The CDR3 has 15 amino acids.

The rearrangement links TRBV5-8 to TRBJ2-3; the match to TRBD2 covers 11 bases. Germline trimming cut 4 bases from V and 6 bases from J; bases unmatched to any gene: 10. The CDR3 runs 16 residues. Germline CDR1 and CDR2: SGHTS and YDEGEE. The CDR3 DNA reads as TGTGCCAGCAGCCGAGGAACTAGCGGGAGAGTTGATACGCAGTATTTT. Protein product: CASSRGTSGRVDTQYF.

The rearrangement joins TRBV11-1 to TRBJ2-2, with 7 bases aligning to TRBD2. The V segment lost 5 bases and the J segment 2 bases; nucleotides outside the gene matches: 5. The length of the CDR3 is 15 residues. Germline V lookup: CDR1 SGHAT, CDR2 FQDESV (reference sequence). DNA for the CDR3: TGTGCCAGCAGCCCGTGGGGGGGAAACACCGGGGAGCTGTTTTTT. It codes for CASSPWGGNTGELFF. Combining the CDR3 with reference TRBV11-1 and TRBJ2-2 gives the whole variable domain EAEVAQSPRYKITEKSQAVAFWCDPISGHATLYWYRQILGQGPELLVQFQDESVVDDSQLPKDRFSAERLKGVDSTLKIQPAELGDSAMYLCASSPWGGNTGELFFGEGSRLTVL.

The chain links TRBV21-1 to TRBJ1-4. TRBV21-1 is termed a pseudogene. The length of the CDR3 is 18 residues. CDR3 bases: TGTGCCAGCATCCAGACGAGGGAGGACTTCGTAGGTACTGAAAAACTGTTTTTT. This translates into CASIQTREDFVGTEKLFF.

This clone appeared once. CDR3 in amino acids: CASSFGQAGGPRDTQYF. The DNA for the CDR3 is TGCGCCAGCAGCTTCGGCCAAGCGGGAGGGCCGAGGGATACGCAGTATTTT. The V call is TRBV5-1, the J call TRBJ2-3; 10 positions agree with TRBD2. V gave up 2 bases and J gave up 6 bases; unmatched junction bases: 12. The germline gives CDR1 SGHRS, CDR2 YFSETQ. This CDR3 is 17 amino acids long.

The chain uses TRBV5-1 and TRBJ1-4; TRBD1 matches 10 bases. CDR3 length: 16 amino acids. Germline values: CDR1 SGHRS, CDR2 YFSETQ. After removal of 0 bases from V and 8 bases from J, the junction contained 7 bases not matched to a gene. CDR3 residues: CASSLGQGALKEKLFF. The CDR3 DNA follows: TGCGCCAGCAGCTTGGGACAGGGGGCGTTGAAGGAAAAACTGTTTTTT.

The chain joins TRBV15 to TRBJ1-5; no firm D call. V was pared by 8 bases and J by 7 bases, with 9 bases between. This CDR3 is 11 amino acids long. CDR1 is LNHNV and CDR2 is YYDKDF in the germline V gene (reference sequence). DNA for the CDR3: TGTGCCACCCTCCCCCCGCAGCCCCAGCATTTT. Amino acid sequence: CATLPPQPQHF.

V gene TRBV6-5 combines with J gene TRBJ1-1; TRBD1 aligns across 9 bases. V shed 6 bases and J 6 bases; nucleotides not matched to a gene: 11. Germline-derived CDR1 and CDR2 are MNHEY and SVGAGI. CDR3 length: 15 residues. CDR3 loop: CASRLGGQGTPEAFF. CDR3 in DNA: TGTGCCAGCAGACTAGGAGGACAGGGGACCCCTGAAGCTTTCTTT.

The gene calls are TRBV19 and TRBJ2-1, with 12 bases matching TRBD2. J lost 13 bases, V lost 5 bases, and 6 bases had no gene match. This CDR3 region has 13 residues. Germline values: CDR1 LNHDA, CDR2 SQIVND (reference sequence). CDR3 protein: CASSPPGLAGQFF. CDR3 coding DNA: TGTGCCAGTAGTCCCCCGGGACTAGCGGGTCAGTTCTTC.